The clone carrying this T cell receptor beta chain was counted ten times or more. TCR beta CDR3 sequences were amplified from RNA transcripts. When the TCR CDR3 underwent first-round RT-PCR, the HTBI primer set was used. TCRdb reprocessed the multiplex PCR reads via MiXCR and lists one record per CDR3 protein. This table has roughly 110,000 distinct CDR3 sequences, more than 15% appearing once. The sample originates from a study of T cells in Graves' hyperthyroidism and ophthalmopathy. V lost 1 base and J lost 1; bases outside the gene matches: 6. This CDR3 has 17 amino acids. Per the germline V gene, CDR1 is SGHTA and CDR2 is FQGNSA.

The gene calls are TRBV7-2 and TRBJ2-2; TRBD2 matches 7 bases. What was sequenced was blood. This receptor was taken from a woman aged 45-60 years with Graves' hyperthyroidism. CDR3 amino acids: CASSLVLASGNTGELFF. CDR3 DNA sequence: TGTGCCAGCAGCTTAGTGTTGGCTAGCGGGAACACCGGGGAGCTGTTTTTT.